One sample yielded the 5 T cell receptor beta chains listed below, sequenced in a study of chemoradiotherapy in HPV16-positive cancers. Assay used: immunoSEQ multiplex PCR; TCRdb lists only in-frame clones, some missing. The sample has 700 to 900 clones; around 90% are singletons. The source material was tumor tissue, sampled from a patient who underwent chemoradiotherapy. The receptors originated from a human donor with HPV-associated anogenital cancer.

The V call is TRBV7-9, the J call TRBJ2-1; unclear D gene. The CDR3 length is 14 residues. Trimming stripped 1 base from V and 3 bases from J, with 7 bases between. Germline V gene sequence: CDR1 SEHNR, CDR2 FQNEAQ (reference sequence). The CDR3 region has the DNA TGTGCCAGCAGCTTAGAGGGTGGCTACAATGAGCAGTTCTTC. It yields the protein CASSLEGGYNEQFF.

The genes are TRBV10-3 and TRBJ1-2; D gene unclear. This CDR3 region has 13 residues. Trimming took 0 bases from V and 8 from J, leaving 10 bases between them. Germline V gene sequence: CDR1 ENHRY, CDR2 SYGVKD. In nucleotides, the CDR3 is TGTGCCATCAGTGAGTCTTGGGCCCCCGGCTACACCTTC. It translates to CAISESWAPGYTF.

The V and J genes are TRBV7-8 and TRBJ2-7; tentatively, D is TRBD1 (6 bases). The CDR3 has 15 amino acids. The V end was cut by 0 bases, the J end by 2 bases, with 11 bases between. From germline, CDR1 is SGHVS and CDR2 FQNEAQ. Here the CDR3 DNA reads TGTGCCAGCAGCTTAGCCCTAGGGACAACCTACGAGCAGTACGTC. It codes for CASSLALGTTYEQYV.

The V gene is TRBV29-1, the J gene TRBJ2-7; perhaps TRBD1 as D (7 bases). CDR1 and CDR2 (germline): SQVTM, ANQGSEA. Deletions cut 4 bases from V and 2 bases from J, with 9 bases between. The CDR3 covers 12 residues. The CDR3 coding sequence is TGCAGCGTTGCCAGGGGGGCCTACGAGCAGTACTTC. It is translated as CSVARGAYEQYF.

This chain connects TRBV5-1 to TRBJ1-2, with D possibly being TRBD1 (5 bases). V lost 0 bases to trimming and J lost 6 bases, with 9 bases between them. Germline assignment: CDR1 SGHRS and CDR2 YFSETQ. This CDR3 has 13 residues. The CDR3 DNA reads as TGCGCCAGCAGCTTGGGTCAGGGAGATGGCTACACCTTC. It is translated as CASSLGQGDGYTF.